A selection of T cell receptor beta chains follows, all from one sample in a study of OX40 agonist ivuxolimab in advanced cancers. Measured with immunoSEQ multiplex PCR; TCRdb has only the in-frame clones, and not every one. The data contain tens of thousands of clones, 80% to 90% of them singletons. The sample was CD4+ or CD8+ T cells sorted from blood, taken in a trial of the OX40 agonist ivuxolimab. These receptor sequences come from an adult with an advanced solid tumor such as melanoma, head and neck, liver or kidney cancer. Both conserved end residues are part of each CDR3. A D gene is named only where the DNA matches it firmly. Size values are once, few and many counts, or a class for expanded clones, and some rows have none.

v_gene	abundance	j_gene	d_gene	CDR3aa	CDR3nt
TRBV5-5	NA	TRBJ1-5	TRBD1	CASSLGQGASNQPQHF	TGTGCCAGCAGCTTGGGACAGGGGGCTAGCAATCAGCCCCAGCATTTT
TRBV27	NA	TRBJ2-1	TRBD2	CASSRWREGPVEQFF	TGTGCCAGCAGTCGTTGGCGGGAGGGCCCCGTTGAGCAGTTCTTC
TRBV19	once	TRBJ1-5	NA	CASSGPMFGNQPQHF	TGTGCCAGTAGTGGGCCGATGTTTGGCAATCAGCCCCAGCATTTT
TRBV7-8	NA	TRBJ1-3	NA	CASSFPTAGNTIYF	TGTGCCAGCAGCTTCCCTACAGCGGGAAACACCATATATTTT
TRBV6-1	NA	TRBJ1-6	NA	CASSAGKIQLRSYNSPLHF	TGTGCCAGCAGTGCGGGGAAAATACAATTACGCTCCTATAATTCACCCCTCCACTTT
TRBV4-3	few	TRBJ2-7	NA	CASSHSTAGTYSSYEQYF	TGCGCCAGCAGCCATTCCACTGCCGGGACTTACAGCTCCTACGAGCAGTACTTC
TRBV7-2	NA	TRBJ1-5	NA	CASSLRERQPQHF	TGTGCCAGCAGCTTAAGGGAACGTCAGCCCCAGCATTTT
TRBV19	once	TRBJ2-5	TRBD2	CASSITAGGPGETQYF	TGTGCCAGTAGTATAACAGCGGGAGGGCCGGGAGAGACCCAGTACTTC
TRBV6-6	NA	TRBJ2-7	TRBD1	CASSHGTGHYEQYF	TGTGCCAGCAGTCACGGGACAGGCCACTACGAGCAGTACTTC
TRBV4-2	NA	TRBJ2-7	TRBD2	CASSQTSGSAYEQYF	TGTGCCAGCAGCCAAACTAGCGGATCTGCCTACGAGCAGTACTTC
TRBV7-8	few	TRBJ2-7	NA	CASSLEDRSYEQYF	TGTGCCAGCAGCTTAGAAGACAGGTCCTACGAGCAGTACTTC